Listed below are T cell receptor beta chains from one sample, sequenced in a study of type 1 regulatory T cells. TCRdb re-called the reads through MiXCR, storing one row per CDR3 protein. Here the sample spans approximately 90,000 distinct CDR3 sequences, around 30% being singletons. The sequenced material came from CD4+ T cells, either the whole sample or a sorted fraction (not recorded which). The receptors originated from a human donor in good health. The CDR3 runs from the conserved cysteine through the conserved F or W. D genes are given only for firm matches. Some rows mark clone size as missing; the rest say once, few, many or name a class of expanded clone.

TRBD1	few	TRBV27	TRBJ1-4	CASSLGQAPFEKLFF	TGTGCCAGCAGTTTGGGACAGGCCCCGTTTGAAAAACTGTTTTTT
.	few	TRBV12-5	TRBJ2-1	CASGLHVQGNEQFF	TGTGCTAGTGGTTTGCACGTCCAGGGTAATGAGCAGTTCTTC
.	.	TRBV20-1	TRBJ2-4	CSASGNGQYF	TGCAGTGCTTCCGGTAACGGGCAGTACTTC
TRBD1	.	TRBV20-1	TRBJ1-5	CSARLDQGGNQPQHF	TGCAGTGCTAGATTGGACCAGGGGGGCAATCAGCCCCAGCATTTT
TRBD1	.	TRBV6-2/TRBV6-3	TRBJ2-7	CASSYSRTGGDEQYF	TGTGCCAGCAGTTATAGCCGGACAGGGGGCGACGAGCAGTACTTC
TRBD2	.	TRBV5-1	TRBJ2-3	CASSLKTSGDTQYF	TGCGCCAGCAGCTTGAAGACTAGCGGGGATACGCAGTATTTT
TRBD2	.	TRBV24-1	TRBJ2-5	CATQRSGAETQYF	TGTGCCACCCAACGGAGCGGGGCAGAGACCCAGTACTTC
.	few	TRBV25-1	TRBJ2-3	CASSGGIAGDTQYF	TGTGCCAGCAGTGGCGGAATCGCGGGGGATACGCAGTATTTT
TRBD2	.	TRBV2	TRBJ2-2	CASVGGVAMNTGELFF	TGTGCCAGCGTGGGGGGGGTAGCGATGAACACCGGGGAGCTGTTTTTT
.	few	TRBV19	TRBJ2-3	CASSTTGAKGTQYF	TGTGCCAGTAGTACGACGGGGGCCAAGGGTACGCAGTATTTT
.	.	TRBV7-8	TRBJ2-1	CASSLLAGGGDEQFF	TGTGCCAGCAGCTTACTAGCTGGAGGTGGAGATGAGCAGTTCTTC
.	.	TRBV12-3/TRBV12-4	TRBJ2-1	CASRWAGEQFF	TGTGCCAGTAGGTGGGCCGGAGAGCAGTTCTTC
TRBD1	.	TRBV19	TRBJ2-7	CASSPPTGGGFYEQYF	TGTGCCAGTAGCCCCCCCACAGGGGGTGGTTTCTACGAGCAGTACTTC
.	.	TRBV12-3/TRBV12-4	TRBJ2-1	CASSLSRDRDYNEQFF	TGTGCCAGCAGCCTCAGTAGGGACCGGGACTACAATGAGCAGTTCTTC
.	few	TRBV5-1	TRBJ2-5	CASSFVEQETQYF	TGCGCCAGCAGCTTCGTGGAGCAAGAGACCCAGTACTTC
TRBD1	.	TRBV6-1	TRBJ2-7	CASKGQGYYEQYF	TGTGCCAGTAAAGGACAGGGTTATTACGAGCAGTACTTC
.	few	TRBV12-5	TRBJ2-5	CASGSLDTQETQYF	TGTGCTAGTGGTTCCCTAGACACCCAAGAGACCCAGTACTTC
.	.	TRBV19	TRBJ1-1	CASSIELNTEAFF	TGTGCCAGTAGTATAGAACTCAACACTGAAGCTTTCTTT
.	.	TRBV19	TRBJ1-1	CASKAGTGRDTEAFF	TGTGCCAGTAAGGCAGGGACGGGTCGTGACACTGAAGCTTTCTTT
.	.	TRBV11-2	TRBJ2-7	CASSLIQGPSEQYF	TGTGCCAGCAGCTTAATACAGGGTCCCTCCGAGCAGTACTTC
TRBD1	.	TRBV28	TRBJ2-1	CASSPGGDSYNEQFF	TGTGCCAGCAGCCCAGGGGGAGACTCCTACAATGAGCAGTTCTTC
.	.	TRBV7-3	TRBJ1-1	CASRLTRSTEAFF	TGTGCCAGCAGATTAACCAGATCCACTGAAGCTTTCTTT
.	.	TRBV19	TRBJ1-1	CASSIEAGATEAFF	TGTGCCAGTAGTATAGAGGCCGGGGCCACTGAAGCTTTCTTT
.	.	TRBV11-2	TRBJ2-3	CASSPLGLSTDTQYF	TGTGCCAGCAGCCCCCTCGGGCTTTCCACAGATACGCAGTATTTT
TRBD2	.	TRBV11-3	TRBJ2-3	CASSLEASGSPDTQYF	TGTGCCAGCAGCTTAGAGGCTAGCGGGAGCCCAGATACGCAGTATTTT
.	few	TRBV2	TRBJ2-7	CASRPGTFNNEQYF	TGTGCCAGCAGACCCGGGACTTTCAACAACGAGCAGTACTTC
.	.	TRBV15	TRBJ1-4	CATSRDRAENEKLFF	TGTGCCACCAGCAGAGATAGGGCCGAAAATGAAAAACTGTTTTTT
.	few	TRBV20-1	TRBJ2-5	CSAYGLYQETQYF	TGCAGTGCCTATGGGCTCTACCAAGAGACCCAGTACTTC
.	many	TRBV20-1	TRBJ2-5	CSAETQYF	TGCAGTGCGGAGACCCAGTACTTC
.	.	TRBV6-2/TRBV6-3	TRBJ1-1	CASSSYGDFLIGAFF	TGTGCCAGCAGTTCATACGGGGACTTCCTTATTGGAGCTTTCTTT
.	.	TRBV7-2	TRBJ2-1	CASSLAAASEQFF	TGTGCCAGCAGCTTAGCTGCGGCGAGTGAGCAGTTCTTC
.	few	TRBV2	TRBJ2-3	CASTVWRPVRQATDTQYF	TGTGCCAGCACAGTTTGGCGGCCGGTCCGCCAAGCCACAGATACGCAGTATTTT
.	.	TRBV19	TRBJ2-2	CASSIAATGTGELFF	TGTGCCAGTAGTATTGCCGCCACCGGCACCGGGGAGCTGTTTTTT
TRBD1	.	TRBV19	TRBJ2-1	CASSPRTRGTGYNEQFF	TGTGCCAGTAGTCCCCGAACCCGCGGGACAGGGTACAATGAGCAGTTCTTC
TRBD2	.	TRBV6-2/TRBV6-3	TRBJ2-1	CASRNAGTRPENEQFF	TGTGCCAGCAGAAACGCCGGGACTAGGCCTGAGAATGAGCAGTTCTTC
TRBD1	few	TRBV29-1	TRBJ1-4	CSAQDRVKGELFF	TGCAGCGCTCAGGACAGGGTTAAGGGGGAACTGTTTTTT
.	many	TRBV10-3	TRBJ2-7	CAISDSSGYEQYF	TGTGCCATCAGTGACAGTTCAGGCTACGAGCAGTACTTC
TRBD2	.	TRBV30	TRBJ2-1	CAWSIRLAGDYNEQFF	TGTGCCTGGAGTATTCGACTAGCGGGGGACTACAATGAGCAGTTCTTC
.	.	TRBV5-1	TRBJ2-7	CASSVGGSRMDYEQYF	TGCGCCAGCAGCGTGGGTGGCTCCCGAATGGACTACGAGCAGTACTTC
.	.	TRBV20-1	TRBJ2-1	CSAPPDSSYNEQFF	TGCAGTGCTCCCCCGGACAGCTCCTACAATGAGCAGTTCTTC
.	few	TRBV20-1	TRBJ1-1	CSARDSSGNGDGTEAFF	TGCAGTGCTAGAGATTCCTCAGGAAACGGGGACGGGACTGAAGCTTTCTTT
TRBD2	.	TRBV12-3/TRBV12-4	TRBJ2-3	CASSSLAGKDTQYF	TGTGCCAGCAGTTCGCTAGCGGGAAAAGATACGCAGTATTTT
TRBD2	few	TRBV7-2	TRBJ2-3	CASSSRWLAGGTDTQYF	TGTGCCAGCAGCTCCAGGTGGCTAGCGGGGGGCACAGATACGCAGTATTTT
.	few	TRBV7-2	TRBJ2-7	CASSPRRVSYEQYF	TGTGCCAGCAGCCCTCGGAGAGTTTCCTACGAGCAGTACTTC
TRBD1	.	TRBV6-5	TRBJ2-5	CASSGRRDSRETQYF	TGTGCCAGCAGTGGAAGACGGGACAGCAGGGAGACCCAGTACTTC
TRBD1	.	TRBV12-3/TRBV12-4	TRBJ1-5	CASSSLSPGGPQHF	TGTGCCAGCAGTTCCCTTTCTCCAGGGGGCCCCCAGCATTTT
.	.	TRBV10-3	TRBJ2-5	CAISVQETAQETQYF	TGTGCCATCAGTGTGCAGGAGACCGCCCAAGAGACCCAGTACTTC
TRBD1	.	TRBV20-1	TRBJ1-1	CSARQGTRTEAFF	TGCAGTGCAAGACAGGGGACTCGCACTGAAGCTTTCTTT